This T cell receptor beta chain was retrieved from a study of radiation and T cells in renal cell carcinoma. Study summary: Nephrectomy followed 15 Gy stereotactic body radiation by 4 weeks. Findings of the study overall: From baseline, blood top tumor clonotypes peaked at 2 weeks post-radiation. Without pretreatment biopsies, baseline tumor clonotype presence was undetermined.

Specified time point: baseline pretreatment blood. Treatment noted: 15 Gy SBRT to primary tumor, nephrectomy 4 weeks later. A word on this clone: What it binds is unknown.

Germline V gene sequence: CDR1 SGHDN, CDR2 FVKESK. The CDR3 runs 17 residues. The ends lost 3 bases at V and 7 bases at J; junction bases unmatched: 11. This table comes from immunoSEQ multiplex PCR, and its TCRdb copy is limited to in-frame clones, with some not included. The data hold 90,000 to 95,000 clones, with 70% to 85% observed a single time. This sample comprised blood, obtained from a patient whose treatment included radiotherapy and nephrectomy. V usage is TRBV14 and J usage is TRBJ2-1; TRBD1 matches at 11 bases. The sequence came from a man in his 60s with renal cell carcinoma. This CDR3 reads CASSQGPGQGVENEQFF. In DNA, the CDR3 is TGTGCCAGCAGCCAGGGCCCGGGACAGGGGGTAGAAAATGAGCAGTTCTTC.